This is a list of T cell receptor beta chains from one sample in a study of cytomegalovirus exposure and HLA in healthy donors. TCRdb's copy holds only in-frame clones and misses some; the assay was immunoSEQ multiplex PCR. The sample has some 110,000 clones; more than 75% are singletons. Sequencing was done on a sample of PBMCs. Every receptor here comes from a woman aged 50 to 65 in good health and CMV-seropositive. Both conserved end residues are part of each CDR3. A D gene is named only where the DNA matches it firmly. Not every row has a clone size; where given, it reads once, few, many or a size class.

.	TRBV6-4	TRBJ1-2	.	TGTGCCAGCAGTGACCCTCCCTTC	CASSDPPF
.	TRBV4-1	TRBJ2-7	TRBD1	TGCGCCAGCAGCCAATTTGTAACAGGGGGAATGCTGTACGAGCAGTACTTC	CASSQFVTGGMLYEQYF
.	TRBV18	TRBJ1-4	TRBD1	TGTGCCAGCTCACCACCGGCCCGACAGGGAGAAAAACTGTTTTTT	CASSPPARQGEKLFF
.	TRBV18	TRBJ2-7	TRBD1	TGTGCCAGCTCACCGCTTCCGGGACAGGGGGACTACGAGCAGTACTTC	CASSPLPGQGDYEQYF
.	TRBV5-6	TRBJ1-1	.	TGTGCCAGCAGTCGCCCGGGGGTAATGAACACTGAAGCTTTCTTT	CASSRPGVMNTEAFF
.	TRBV7-2	TRBJ2-2	TRBD2	TGTGCCAGCAGCTTATTAAGGCTAGCGGGGGGGCCGGGGGAGCTGTTTTTT	CASSLLRLAGGPGELFF
.	TRBV7-9	TRBJ2-1	.	TGTTCCAGCAGCGAGAGCTCCTACAATGAGCAGTTCTTC	CSSSESSYNEQFF
.	TRBV30	TRBJ2-3	.	TGTGCCTGGAGTGTACACGGAGGCACAGATACGCAGTATTTT	CAWSVHGGTDTQYF
.	TRBV10-3	TRBJ2-5	TRBD2	TGTGCCATCAGTGGAAAAGCGGGGGGAAGCCAAGAGACCCAGTACTTC	CAISGKAGGSQETQYF
few	TRBV30	TRBJ2-2	TRBD1	TGTGCCTGGAAGGGACAGCCGAACACCGGGGAGCTGTTTTTT	CAWKGQPNTGELFF
.	TRBV7-8	TRBJ2-1	TRBD2	TGTGCCAGCAGCCCGCCGGGGGGATACTACAATGAGCAGTTCTTC	CASSPPGGYYNEQFF
.	TRBV9	TRBJ2-2	TRBD2	TGTGCCAGCAGCGTAGGGGGACTAGGGGCCGGGGAGCTGTTTTTT	CASSVGGLGAGELFF
once	TRBV29-1	TRBJ2-3	.	TGCAGCGTTAAATACCAGAAAGATACGCAGTATTTT	CSVKYQKDTQYF
.	TRBV27	TRBJ2-1	.	TGTGCCAGCAGCCCTCCGTGGGGGAGGCAAGTGATCTTC	CASSPPWGRQVIF
.	TRBV6-6	TRBJ2-7	.	TGTGCCAGCAGTGGCGGGTACGAGCAGTACTTC	CASSGGYEQYF
.	TRBV6-6	TRBJ2-5	TRBD2	TGTGCCAGCAGTTACGTTCGGGGGGGCGCAGAGACCCAGTACTTC	CASSYVRGGAETQYF
.	TRBV7-2	TRBJ1-2	TRBD1	TGTGCCAGCAGCTTAGGTGGGACAGGGGGCAGAAGTGGCTACACCTTC	CASSLGGTGGRSGYTF
.	TRBV7-2	TRBJ1-6	TRBD1	TGTGCCAGCAGCCCCAGGGGGATGGGCCAGTCACCCCTCCACTTT	CASSPRGMGQSPLHF
.	TRBV6-5	TRBJ2-7	TRBD1	TGTGCCAGCAGTTACGGGGTTTCGACAGGGCGCGACGAGCAGTACTTC	CASSYGVSTGRDEQYF
.	TRBV15	TRBJ1-5	.	TGTGCCACCAGCAGAGGTCCCCTCAGGGGAAGCAATCAGCCCCAGCATTTT	CATSRGPLRGSNQPQHF
.	TRBV4-3	TRBJ1-1	TRBD1	TGCGCCAGCAGCCAACATCACGCAGGGGGTGGGTCTTTCTTT	CASSQHHAGGGSFF
.	TRBV30	TRBJ2-2	.	TGTGCCTGGCTTTTATACAGGGCCGCGAACACCGGGGAGCTGTTTTTT	CAWLLYRAANTGELFF
once	TRBV7-3	TRBJ2-5	TRBD1	TGTGCCAGCAGCCCAGCCGGGACAGGCAAAGAGACCCAGTACTTC	CASSPAGTGKETQYF
few	TRBV4-1	TRBJ2-7	.	TGCGCCAGCAGCCTCCAAGTCGAGGGTTACGAGCAGTACTTC	CASSLQVEGYEQYF